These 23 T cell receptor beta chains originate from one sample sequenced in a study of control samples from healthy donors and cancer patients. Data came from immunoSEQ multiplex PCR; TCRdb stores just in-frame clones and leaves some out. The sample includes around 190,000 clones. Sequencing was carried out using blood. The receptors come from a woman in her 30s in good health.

In nucleotides, the CDR3 is TGCGCCAGCAGCCAAGATATGACAATCAATGAGCAGTTCTTC. This translates into CASSQDMTINEQFF. The chain is built from TRBV4-3 and TRBJ2-1; D unresolved. Germline V gene lookup returns CDR1 LGHNA and CDR2 YSLEER. Deletions cut 0 bases from V and 6 bases from J, with 9 bases between. The CDR3 has 14 amino acids.

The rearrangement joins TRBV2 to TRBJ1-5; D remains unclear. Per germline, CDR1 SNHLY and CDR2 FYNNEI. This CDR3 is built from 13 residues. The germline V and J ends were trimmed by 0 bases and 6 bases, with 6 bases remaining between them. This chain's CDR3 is CASSEAGIQPQHF. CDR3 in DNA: TGTGCCAGCAGTGAAGCGGGGATTCAGCCCCAGCATTTT.

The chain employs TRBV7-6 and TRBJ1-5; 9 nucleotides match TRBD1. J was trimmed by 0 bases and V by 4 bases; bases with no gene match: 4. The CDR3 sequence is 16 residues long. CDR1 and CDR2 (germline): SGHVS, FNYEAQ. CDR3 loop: CASSSGQGLSNQPQHF. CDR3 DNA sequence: TGTGCCAGCAGCTCGGGACAGGGACTTAGCAATCAGCCCCAGCATTTT.

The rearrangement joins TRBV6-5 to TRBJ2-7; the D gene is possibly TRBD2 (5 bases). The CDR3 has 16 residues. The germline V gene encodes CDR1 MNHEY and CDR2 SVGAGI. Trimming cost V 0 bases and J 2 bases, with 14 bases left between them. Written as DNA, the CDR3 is TGTGCCAGCAGTTACTCGGAGGAGCGCGCGGCCTACGAGCAGTACTTC. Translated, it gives CASSYSEERAAYEQYF.

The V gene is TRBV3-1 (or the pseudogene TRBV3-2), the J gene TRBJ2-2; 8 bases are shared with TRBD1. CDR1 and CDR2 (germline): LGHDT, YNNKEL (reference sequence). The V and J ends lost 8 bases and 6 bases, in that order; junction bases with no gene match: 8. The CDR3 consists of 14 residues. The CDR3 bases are TGTGCCAGCGGACAGGGACTCCCCCCCGGGGAGCTGTTTTTT. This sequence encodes CASGQGLPPGELFF.

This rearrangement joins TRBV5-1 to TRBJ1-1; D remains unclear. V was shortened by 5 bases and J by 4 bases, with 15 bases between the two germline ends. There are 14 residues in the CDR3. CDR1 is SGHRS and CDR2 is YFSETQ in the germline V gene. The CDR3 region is CASRPGPRVTEAFF. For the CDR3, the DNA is TGCGCCAGCAGGCCCGGGCCCCGGGTCACTGAAGCTTTCTTT.

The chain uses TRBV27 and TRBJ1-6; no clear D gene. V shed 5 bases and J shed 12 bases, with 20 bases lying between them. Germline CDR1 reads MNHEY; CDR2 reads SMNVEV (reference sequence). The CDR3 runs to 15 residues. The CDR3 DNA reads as TGTGCCAGCAGTCTATATCACCGGGAGATGGAACCCCTCCACTTT. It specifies CASSLYHREMEPLHF.

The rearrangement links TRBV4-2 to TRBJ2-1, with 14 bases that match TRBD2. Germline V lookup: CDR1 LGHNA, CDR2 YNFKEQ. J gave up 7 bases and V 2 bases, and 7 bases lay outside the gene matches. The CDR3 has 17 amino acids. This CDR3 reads CASSQSTSGGAVNEQFF. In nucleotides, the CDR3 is TGTGCCAGCAGCCAATCGACTAGCGGGGGGGCCGTAAATGAGCAGTTCTTC.

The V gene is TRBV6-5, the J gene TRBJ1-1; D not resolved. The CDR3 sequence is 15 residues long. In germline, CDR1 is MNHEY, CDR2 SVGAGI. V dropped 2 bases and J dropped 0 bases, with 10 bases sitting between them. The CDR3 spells CASSYDGMMNTEAFF. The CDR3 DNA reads TGTGCCAGCAGTTACGACGGAATGATGAACACTGAAGCTTTCTTT.

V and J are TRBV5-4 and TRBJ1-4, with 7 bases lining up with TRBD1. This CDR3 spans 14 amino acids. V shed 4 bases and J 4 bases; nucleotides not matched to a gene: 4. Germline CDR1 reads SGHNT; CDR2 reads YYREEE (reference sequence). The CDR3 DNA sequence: TGTGCCAGCAGCAAGGACAGGTTTAATGAAAAACTGTTTTTT. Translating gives CASSKDRFNEKLFF.

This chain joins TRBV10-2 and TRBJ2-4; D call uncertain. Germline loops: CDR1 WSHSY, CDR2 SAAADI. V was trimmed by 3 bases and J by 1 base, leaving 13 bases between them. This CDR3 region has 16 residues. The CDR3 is CASSDVRFAAKNIQYF. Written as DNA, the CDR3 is TGCGCCAGCAGTGACGTCCGGTTTGCGGCCAAAAACATTCAGTACTTC.

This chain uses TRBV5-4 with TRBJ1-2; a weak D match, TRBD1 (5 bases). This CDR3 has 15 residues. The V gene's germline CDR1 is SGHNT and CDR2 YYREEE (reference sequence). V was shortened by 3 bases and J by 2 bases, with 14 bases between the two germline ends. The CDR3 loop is CASSSAGTANYGYTF. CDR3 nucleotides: TGTGCCAGCAGCTCGGCCGGGACGGCGAACTATGGCTACACCTTC.

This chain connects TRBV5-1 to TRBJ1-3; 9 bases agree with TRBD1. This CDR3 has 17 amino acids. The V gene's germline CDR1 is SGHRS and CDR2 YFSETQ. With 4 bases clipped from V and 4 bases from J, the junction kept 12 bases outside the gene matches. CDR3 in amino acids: CASSPGQGIIEGNTIYF. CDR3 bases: TGCGCCAGCAGCCCGGGACAGGGAATTATCGAGGGAAACACCATATATTTT.

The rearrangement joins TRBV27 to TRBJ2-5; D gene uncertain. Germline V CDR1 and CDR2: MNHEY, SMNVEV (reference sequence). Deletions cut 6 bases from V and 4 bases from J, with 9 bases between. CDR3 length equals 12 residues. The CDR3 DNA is TGTGCCAGCAGGGGCATCGGAGAGACCCAGTACTTC. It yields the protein CASRGIGETQYF.

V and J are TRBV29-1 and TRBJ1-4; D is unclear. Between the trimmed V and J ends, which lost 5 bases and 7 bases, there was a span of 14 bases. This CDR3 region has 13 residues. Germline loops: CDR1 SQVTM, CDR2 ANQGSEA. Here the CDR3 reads CSVSRTLSEKLFF. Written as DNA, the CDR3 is TGCAGCGTTTCCAGGACCTTAAGTGAAAAACTGTTTTTT.

The CDR3 DNA reads TGTGCCAGCAGTTTTGAGTCCGTGACTGTCGGAAACACCATATATTTT. Amino acids: CASSFESVTVGNTIYF. The V gene is TRBV28, the J gene TRBJ1-3; no reliable D call. The V end was cut by 3 bases, the J end by 4 bases, with 16 bases between. There are 16 residues in the CDR3. Germline V gene lookup returns CDR1 MDHEN and CDR2 SYDVKM.

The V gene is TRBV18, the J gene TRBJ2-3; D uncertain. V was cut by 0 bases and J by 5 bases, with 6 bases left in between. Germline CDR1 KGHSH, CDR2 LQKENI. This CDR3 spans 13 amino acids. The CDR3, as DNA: TGTGCCAGCTCACCACCGACTTTAGATACGCAGTATTTT. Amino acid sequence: CASSPPTLDTQYF. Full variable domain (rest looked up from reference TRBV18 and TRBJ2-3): NAGVMQNPRHLVRRRGQEARLRCSPMKGHSHVYWYRQLPEEGLKFMVYLQKENIIDESGMPKERFSAEFPKEGPSILRIQQVVRGDSAAYFCASSPPTLDTQYFGPGTRLTVL.

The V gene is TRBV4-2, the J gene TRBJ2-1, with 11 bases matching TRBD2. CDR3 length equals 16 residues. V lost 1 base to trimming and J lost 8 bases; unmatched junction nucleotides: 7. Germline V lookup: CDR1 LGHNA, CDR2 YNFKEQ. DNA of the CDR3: TGTGCCAGCAGCCAAGCTAGCGGGGGGTATGGGCATGAGCAGTTCTTC. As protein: CASSQASGGYGHEQFF.

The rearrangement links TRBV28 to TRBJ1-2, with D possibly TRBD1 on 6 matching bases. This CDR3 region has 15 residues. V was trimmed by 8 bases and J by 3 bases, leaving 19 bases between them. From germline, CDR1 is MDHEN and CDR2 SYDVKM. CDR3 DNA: TGTGCCAGCTCCCCCCAGGACAGACCCGACTATGGCTACACCTTC. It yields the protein CASSPQDRPDYGYTF.

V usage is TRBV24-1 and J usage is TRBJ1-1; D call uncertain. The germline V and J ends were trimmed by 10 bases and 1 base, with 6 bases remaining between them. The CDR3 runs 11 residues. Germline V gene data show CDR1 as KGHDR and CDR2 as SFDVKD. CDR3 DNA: TGTGCCACGCAAGGGAACACTGAAGCTTTCTTT. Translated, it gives CATQGNTEAFF.

In DNA, the CDR3 is TGCGCCAGCAGCCACCCAGGACAGGGCCTCAATCAGCCCCAGCATTTT. This codes for CASSHPGQGLNQPQHF. The rearrangement links TRBV4-1 to TRBJ1-5, with 8 bases identical to TRBD1. Per germline, CDR1 MGHRA and CDR2 YSYEKL. Germline trimming cut 3 bases from V and 3 bases from J; bases unmatched to any gene: 7. This CDR3 is 16 amino acids long.

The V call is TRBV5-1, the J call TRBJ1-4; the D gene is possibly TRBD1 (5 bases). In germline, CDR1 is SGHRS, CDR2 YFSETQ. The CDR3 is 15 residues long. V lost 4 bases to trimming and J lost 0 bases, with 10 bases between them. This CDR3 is CASSPTGATNEKLFF. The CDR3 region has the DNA TGCGCCAGCAGCCCCACGGGGGCAACTAATGAAAAACTGTTTTTT.

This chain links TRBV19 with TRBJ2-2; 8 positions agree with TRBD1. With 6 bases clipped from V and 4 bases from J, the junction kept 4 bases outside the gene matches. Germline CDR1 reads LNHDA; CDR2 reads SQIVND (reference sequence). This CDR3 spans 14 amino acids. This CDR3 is CASRSGTGTGELFF. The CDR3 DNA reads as TGTGCCAGTAGATCCGGGACAGGCACCGGGGAGCTGTTTTTT.